Below, 13 T cell receptor beta chains from the same sample are listed, as sequenced in a study of T cell changes during pregnancy in multiple sclerosis. The assay was immunoSEQ multiplex PCR, and TCRdb's table has in-frame clones only and misses some. The data contain 65,000 to 95,000 clones, 93% of them singletons. The sample here was peripheral blood, taken after pregnancy. The receptor source for this set is a female donor in good health, enrolled as a control in a pregnancy study.

The rearrangement uses TRBV18 and TRBJ2-7; 8 bases fit TRBD1. V lost 0 bases, J lost 2 bases, and 3 bases stayed unmatched. The CDR3 covers 15 residues. CDR1 is KGHSH and CDR2 is LQKENI in the germline V gene. The CDR3 nucleotides read TGTGCCAGCTCACCACCGTGGGACAGGACCTACGAGCAGTACTTC. Its protein product is CASSPPWDRTYEQYF.

The V gene is TRBV10-3, the J gene TRBJ2-5, with TRBD2 matching over 8 bases. J was trimmed by 5 bases and V by 3 bases; bases with no gene match: 8. The CDR3 has 15 amino acids. Germline loops: CDR1 ENHRY, CDR2 SYGVKD. The DNA for the CDR3 is TGTGCCATCAGTGACGCGGGGGGCCTTGGGGAGACCCAGTACTTC. This encodes CAISDAGGLGETQYF.

The chain joins TRBV7-2 to TRBJ2-7; 9 bases align to TRBD2. The CDR3 consists of 16 residues. Per germline, CDR1 SGHTA and CDR2 FQGNSA. Losses at the gene ends were 8 bases for V and 4 bases for J; bases not matched to a gene: 15. The CDR3 DNA reads as TGTGCCAGCGGTTTGGCGGGAGGGGGGGGACTATACGAGCAGTACTTC. This sequence encodes CASGLAGGGGLYEQYF. The full variable domain, its missing parts supplied by reference TRBV7-2 and TRBJ2-7, is GAGVSQSPSNKVTEKGKDVELRCDPISGHTALYWYRQSLGQGLEFLIYFQGNSAPDKSGLPSDRFSAERTGGSVSTLTIQRTQQEDSAVYLCASGLAGGGGLYEQYFGPGTRLTVT.

V gene TRBV10-3 combines with J gene TRBJ1-3, with D uncertain. The V end lost 10 bases, the J end lost 0 bases, and 13 bases lay between the germline ends. The CDR3 spans 14 residues. The germline gives CDR1 ENHRY, CDR2 SYGVKD. CDR3 nucleotide sequence: TGTGCCACCCTATCGTCTGTCTCTGGAAACACCATATATTTT. It specifies CATLSSVSGNTIYF.

CDR3 residues: CASSPPGYLDYGYTF. The CDR3 DNA sequence: TGCGCCAGCAGCCCTCCGGGGTACTTGGATTATGGCTACACCTTC. The chain combines TRBV4-1 with TRBJ1-2; D is unresolved. Germline V gene data show CDR1 as MGHRA and CDR2 as YSYEKL. The CDR3 runs to 15 residues. Between the trimmed V and J ends, which lost 4 bases and 5 bases, there was a span of 17 bases.

The genes are TRBV4-2 and TRBJ1-2, with D possibly TRBD1 on 6 matching bases. The length of the CDR3 is 16 residues. Germline CDR1 is LGHNA and CDR2 is YNFKEQ. Trimming took 0 bases from V and 3 from J, leaving 14 bases between them. CDR3 nucleotides: TGTGCCAGCAGCCAAGATGGGGGGGCCGGTGACTATGGCTACACCTTC. Translated, it gives CASSQDGGAGDYGYTF.

The chain combines TRBV14 with TRBJ1-5; possibly TRBD1 for D (5 bases). The CDR3 is 12 residues long. The germline gives CDR1 SGHDN, CDR2 FVKESK. V was cut by 6 bases and J by 12 bases, with 15 bases left in between. The CDR3 sequence is CASRRSREVQHF. In DNA, the CDR3 is TGTGCCAGCAGACGCTCCAGGGAGGTCCAGCATTTT.

The gene calls are TRBV4-1 and TRBJ1-5; D not certain. Trimming stripped 4 bases from V and 3 bases from J, with 10 bases between. Looked up from germline, CDR1 is MGHRA and CDR2 is YSYEKL. The CDR3 sequence is 14 residues long. The CDR3 is CASSPGYFNQPQHF. In DNA form, the CDR3 reads TGCGCCAGCAGCCCGGGGTATTTCAATCAGCCCCAGCATTTT.

The chain uses TRBV5-1 and TRBJ1-4; TRBD1 might be the D (6 bases). The CDR3 runs 16 residues. CDR1 SGHRS and CDR2 YFSETQ come from the germline V gene. Trimming cost V 4 bases and J 6 bases, with 19 bases left between them. The CDR3 loop reads CASSRGGDAGDEKLFF. The DNA of the CDR3 is TGCGCCAGCAGCCGTGGGGGCGATGCTGGGGATGAAAAACTGTTTTTT.

V gene TRBV6-6 combines with J gene TRBJ2-3; 7 nucleotides match TRBD2. This CDR3 has 16 amino acids. With 0 bases clipped from V and 1 base from J, the junction kept 4 bases outside the gene matches. Germline lookup yields CDR1 MNHNY and CDR2 SVGAGI (reference sequence). The CDR3 is CASSYSTSGGTDTQYF. The CDR3 nucleotides read TGTGCCAGCAGTTACTCGACCAGCGGGGGCACAGATACGCAGTATTTT.

This chain joins TRBV18 and TRBJ2-7, with D possibly being TRBD1 (5 bases). The CDR3 contains 13 residues. Germline V gives CDR1 KGHSH, CDR2 LQKENI. The germline V and J ends were trimmed by 3 bases and 7 bases, with 13 bases remaining between them. Here the CDR3 reads CASSPQQQEEQYF. CDR3 nucleotide sequence: TGTGCCAGCTCACCGCAACAACAGGAGGAGCAGTACTTC.

The CDR3 sequence: CAWRRQGMNTEAFF. CDR3 DNA: TGTGCCTGGAGGAGACAGGGGATGAACACTGAAGCTTTCTTT. This chain connects TRBV30 to TRBJ1-1, with 8 bases fitting TRBD1. The junction had 3 bases not matched to a gene; V was cut back by 3 bases and J by 0 bases. The CDR3 length is 14 residues. In germline, CDR1 is GTSNPN, CDR2 SVGIG (reference sequence).

This rearrangement joins TRBV7-2 to TRBJ2-5; D gene unclear. V dropped 5 bases and J dropped 4 bases, with 17 bases sitting between them. Germline V gives CDR1 SGHTA, CDR2 FQGNSA. The CDR3 totals 15 residues. CDR3 nucleotide sequence: TGTGCCAGCAGCATACCTGGTCGCCCGGGAGAGACCCAGTACTTC. Protein: CASSIPGRPGETQYF.